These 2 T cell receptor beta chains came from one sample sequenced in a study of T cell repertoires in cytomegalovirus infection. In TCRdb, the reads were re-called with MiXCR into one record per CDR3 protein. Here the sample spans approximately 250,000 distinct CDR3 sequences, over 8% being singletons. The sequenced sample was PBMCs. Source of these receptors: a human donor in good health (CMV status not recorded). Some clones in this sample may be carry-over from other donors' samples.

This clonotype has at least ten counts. The CDR3 region has the DNA TGTGCCAGCAGCCCGGAATATAGCAATCAGCCCCAGCATTTT. Translating it yields CASSPEYSNQPQHF. V usage is TRBV7-2 and J usage is TRBJ1-5; unclear D gene. The CDR3 loop spans 14 amino acids. V lost 5 bases and J 0 bases, leaving 8 bases between the germline ends. Germline lookup yields CDR1 SGHTA and CDR2 FQGNSA.

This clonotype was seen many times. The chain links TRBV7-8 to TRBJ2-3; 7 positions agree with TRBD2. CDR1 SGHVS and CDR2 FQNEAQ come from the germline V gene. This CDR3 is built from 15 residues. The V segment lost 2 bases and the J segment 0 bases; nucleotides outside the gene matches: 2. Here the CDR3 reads CASSLRAGSTDTQYF. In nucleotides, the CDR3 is TGTGCCAGCAGCTTAAGAGCGGGAAGCACAGATACGCAGTATTTT.